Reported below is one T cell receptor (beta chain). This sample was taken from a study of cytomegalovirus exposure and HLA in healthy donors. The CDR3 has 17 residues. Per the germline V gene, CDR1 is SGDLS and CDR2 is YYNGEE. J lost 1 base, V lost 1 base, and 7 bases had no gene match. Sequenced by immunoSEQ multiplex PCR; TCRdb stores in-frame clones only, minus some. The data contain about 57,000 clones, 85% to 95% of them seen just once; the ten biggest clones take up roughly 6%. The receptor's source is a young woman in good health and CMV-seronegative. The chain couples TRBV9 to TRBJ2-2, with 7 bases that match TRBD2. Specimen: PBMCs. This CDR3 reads CASSVSPRGRNTGELFF. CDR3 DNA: TGTGCCAGCAGCGTATCCCCGCGCGGGAGGAACACCGGGGAGCTGTTTTTT.